This TCR beta chain originates from a study of monozygotic twins with inflammatory bowel disease. The CDR3 extends over 13 amino acids. The V gene's germline CDR1 is LGHDT and CDR2 YNNKEL (reference sequence). TCRdb reprocessed the 5' RACE reads, keeping one entry per CDR3 protein, no DNA. This sample contains more than 300,000 distinct CDR3 sequences. Details on this clonotype: Its antigen is as yet unknown.

Study-level findings and limits: None of the different T cell subtypes could be distinguished from one another.

This receptor was taken from a human donor with ulcerative colitis or Crohn's disease, or a healthy co-twin of an affected twin (not recorded which). Sequencing input: blood. The genes are TRBV3-1 and TRBJ1-1. The CDR3 here is CASSQIGYTEAFF.